Below, 21 T cell receptor beta chains from the same sample are listed, as sequenced in a study of shared T cell receptors in the human thymus. Assay used: immunoSEQ multiplex PCR; TCRdb lists only in-frame clones, some missing. The sample records hundreds of thousands of clones, more than 75% being singletons. The same data also contributed to another study, on human thymus T cells.

The sequenced sample was thymocytes. All receptors derive from a boy under three years old with a congenital heart defect.

This rearrangement joins TRBV5-1 to TRBJ2-7, with D tentatively TRBD1 (6 bases). V gave up 1 base and J gave up 0 bases, with 17 bases separating them. Germline loops: CDR1 SGHRS, CDR2 YFSETQ. The length of the CDR3 is 17 residues. CDR3 residues: CASSLFQGPSSSYEQYF. The DNA of the CDR3 is TGCGCCAGCAGCTTGTTTCAGGGGCCTTCGAGCTCCTACGAGCAGTACTTC.

This chain joins TRBV9 and TRBJ2-7; TRBD1 aligns across 9 bases. V was clipped by 0 bases and J by 6 bases; unmatched bases: 10. The CDR3 consists of 16 residues. Germline V CDR1 and CDR2: SGDLS, YYNGEE. The CDR3: CASSVGYRDRDGEQYF. DNA for the CDR3: TGTGCCAGCAGCGTAGGGTACCGGGACAGGGATGGCGAGCAGTACTTC. The full variable domain, rest sourced from reference TRBV9 and TRBJ2-7, is DSGVTQTPKHLITATGQRVTLRCSPRSGDLSVYWYQQSLDQGLQFLIQYYNGEERAKGNILERFSAQQFPDLHSELNLSSLELGDSALYFCASSVGYRDRDGEQYFGPGTRLTVT.

The V and J genes are TRBV7-3 and TRBJ2-7, with TRBD2 matching 7 bases. CDR1 is SGHTA, CDR2 FQGTGA, per germline. The J segment lost 4 bases and the V segment lost 4 bases, leaving 16 bases of the junction unmatched. This CDR3 comprises 17 residues. The CDR3 DNA is TGTGCCAGCAGCTGGGGAGGGCCCGCGGTGGGCCGTTACGAGCAGTACTTC. Protein: CASSWGGPAVGRYEQYF.

The V gene is TRBV9, the J gene TRBJ2-7, with 14 bases matching TRBD2. The CDR3 runs 17 residues. V shed 4 bases, J shed 5 bases, and the junction held 11 bases outside the gene matches. Germline loops: CDR1 SGDLS, CDR2 YYNGEE. The CDR3 region is CASSKRPTSGRAHEQYF. CDR3 bases: TGTGCCAGCAGCAAGCGCCCGACTAGCGGGAGGGCCCACGAGCAGTACTTC. Drawing the rest from reference TRBV9 and TRBJ2-7, the complete variable domain is DSGVTQTPKHLITATGQRVTLRCSPRSGDLSVYWYQQSLDQGLQFLIQYYNGEERAKGNILERFSAQQFPDLHSELNLSSLELGDSALYFCASSKRPTSGRAHEQYFGPGTRLTVT.

V is TRBV19 and J is TRBJ1-1; D possibly corresponds to TRBD1 (6 bases). Trimming left V 5 bases short and J 4 bases short, with 11 bases between. CDR1 and CDR2 (germline): LNHDA, SQIVND (reference sequence). The CDR3 has 13 amino acids. As DNA, the CDR3 is TGTGCCAGTAGTTCTACAGGGTTCACTGAAGCTTTCTTT. Amino acids: CASSSTGFTEAFF.

This rearrangement joins TRBV10-1 to TRBJ2-5; 9 bases align to TRBD2. Germline-derived CDR1 and CDR2 are WNHNN and SYGVQD (reference sequence). The CDR3 totals 16 residues. Trimming at V came to 6 bases and at J to 1 base, leaving 9 bases not matched to a gene. The CDR3 DNA reads TGCGCCAGCAGACCGAGCGGGAGGAGGTCCCAAGAGACCCAGTACTTC. It translates to CASRPSGRRSQETQYF.

The J gene is TRBJ2-2, the V gene TRBV27; TRBD2 matches 9 bases. CDR1 and CDR2 (germline): MNHEY, SMNVEV (reference sequence). The CDR3 is 14 amino acids. V shed 9 bases and J 0 bases; nucleotides not matched to a gene: 2. The CDR3 here is CASRLAANTGELFF. In DNA, the CDR3 is TGTGCCAGTAGACTAGCGGCGAACACCGGGGAGCTGTTTTTT.

The chain links TRBV4-3 to TRBJ1-3, with D unresolved. Germline V lookup: CDR1 LGHNA, CDR2 YSLEER. Deletions cut 0 bases from V and 4 bases from J, with 22 bases between. This CDR3 comprises 19 residues. DNA of the CDR3: TGCGCCAGCAGCCAAGATCGCCCAGCTTCTCGACTGCGGGGAAACACCATATATTTT. Its translation: CASSQDRPASRLRGNTIYF.

This clone is a singleton in its sample. V usage is TRBV19 and J usage is TRBJ2-3; D may be TRBD2 (5 bases). Germline V lookup: CDR1 LNHDA, CDR2 SQIVND (reference sequence). Trimming shortened V by 2 bases and J by 6 bases, and 6 bases separated the two germline ends. The CDR3 covers 12 residues. CDR3 protein: CASSISGDTQYF. The CDR3 DNA reads TGTGCCAGTAGTATATCGGGGGATACGCAGTATTTT.

The V call is TRBV6-5, the J call TRBJ1-5; 8 bases line up with TRBD1. V was clipped by 6 bases and J by 2 bases; unmatched bases: 6. Germline V lookup: CDR1 MNHEY, CDR2 SVGAGI. The CDR3 runs 15 residues. Here the CDR3 reads CASSRDRGGNQPQHF. The CDR3 bases are TGTGCCAGCAGCCGCGACAGGGGCGGCAATCAGCCCCAGCATTTT.

The chain carries TRBV5-4 and TRBJ2-5, with TRBD2 matching 15 bases. V gave up 4 bases and J gave up 5 bases; unmatched junction bases: 6. Germline CDR1 SGHNT, CDR2 YYREEE (reference sequence). The CDR3 is 16 residues long. Here the CDR3 reads CASSEGLAGGWETQYF. CDR3 bases: TGTGCCAGCAGCGAGGGACTAGCGGGAGGTTGGGAGACCCAGTACTTC.

The V gene is TRBV20-1, the J gene TRBJ2-1; 7 bases are shared with TRBD1. Trimming at V came to 4 bases and at J to 9 bases, leaving 3 bases not matched to a gene. The germline CDR1 and CDR2 sequences are DFQATT and SNEGSKA (reference sequence). The CDR3 has 11 amino acids. Written as DNA, the CDR3 is TGCAGTGCTAACCGGGACAGTGAGCAGTTCTTC. Translating gives CSANRDSEQFF.

This chain connects TRBV15 to TRBJ2-3; 12 nucleotides align to TRBD2. Germline values: CDR1 LNHNV, CDR2 YYDKDF (reference sequence). This CDR3 region has 14 residues. J was trimmed by 5 bases and V by 5 bases; bases with no gene match: 2. The CDR3: CATSSSGGGDTQYF. CDR3 DNA sequence: TGTGCCACCAGCTCTAGCGGGGGGGGAGATACGCAGTATTTT. The variable domain in full, with the rest retrieved from reference TRBV15 and TRBJ2-3, is DAMVIQNPRYQVTQFGKPVTLSCSQTLNHNVMYWYQQKSSQAPKLLFHYYDKDFNNEADTPDNFQSRRPNTSFCFLDIRSPGLGDTAMYLCATSSSGGGDTQYFGPGTRLTVL.

The rearrangement links TRBV14 to TRBJ2-5, with a weak D call TRBD1 (6 bases). This CDR3 has 14 amino acids. Germline CDR1 is SGHDN and CDR2 is FVKESK. Trimming stripped 4 bases from V and 3 bases from J, with 12 bases between. The CDR3 region has the DNA TGTGCCAGCAGCCTGGGGACACCAGAAGAGACCCAGTACTTC. Its translation: CASSLGTPEETQYF.

J is TRBJ2-1 and V is TRBV27; a possible D gene is TRBD1 (5 bases). The germline V and J ends were trimmed by 0 bases and 4 bases, with 10 bases remaining between them. CDR3 length: 15 amino acids. Germline values: CDR1 MNHEY, CDR2 SMNVEV (reference sequence). CDR3 loop: CASSLSVAGYNEQFF. The CDR3 DNA follows: TGTGCCAGCAGTTTATCAGTGGCAGGGTACAATGAGCAGTTCTTC.

The chain combines TRBV9 with TRBJ2-2, with TRBD1 matching over 8 bases. The V gene end was trimmed by 4 bases and the J gene end by 8 bases; junction bases not matched to a gene: 10. The CDR3 runs to 15 residues. Germline-derived CDR1 and CDR2 are SGDLS and YYNGEE. The CDR3 is CASSPRTGQQGELFF. Here the CDR3 DNA reads TGTGCCAGCAGCCCCCGGACAGGGCAGCAAGGGGAGCTGTTTTTT.

V gene TRBV27 combines with J gene TRBJ1-5, with a possible D match to TRBD1 (6 bases). The CDR3 is 14 amino acids. The germline CDR1 and CDR2 sequences are MNHEY and SMNVEV (reference sequence). Trimming took 6 bases from V and 6 from J, leaving 15 bases between them. CDR3 region: CASRNTGGGQPQHF. CDR3 bases: TGTGCCAGCAGGAATACGGGGGGCGGTCAGCCCCAGCATTTT.

The DNA for the CDR3 is TGCGCCAGCAGCCAAGGAGGACAGGGATTGTACGAGCAGTACTTC. Its protein product is CASSQGGQGLYEQYF. The chain couples TRBV4-1 to TRBJ2-7, with 8 bases identical to TRBD1. Germline V gene sequence: CDR1 MGHRA, CDR2 YSYEKL. The J segment lost 4 bases and the V segment lost 1 base, leaving 6 bases of the junction unmatched. The CDR3 is 15 amino acids.

The chain joins TRBV7-2 to TRBJ1-2; D call uncertain. Germline assignment: CDR1 SGHTA and CDR2 FQGNSA. V lost 2 bases and J lost 6, with 13 bases in between. The CDR3 runs 14 residues. CDR3 nucleotide sequence: TGTGCCAGCAGCTTAAGGACTGTGAAAAATGGCTACACCTTC. This codes for CASSLRTVKNGYTF.

The chain is built from TRBV28 and TRBJ2-7; D is possibly TRBD2 (6 bases). Trimming left V 2 bases short and J 7 bases short, with 15 bases between. Germline V gives CDR1 MDHEN, CDR2 SYDVKM. The CDR3 loop spans 14 amino acids. The DNA for the CDR3 is TGTGCCAGCAGTTTAAAGGACTATCCGGGGGAGCAGTACTTC. Its translation: CASSLKDYPGEQYF.

This clone was picked up a small number of times. This chain links TRBV5-6 with TRBJ2-5; D may be TRBD2 (5 bases). V dropped 2 bases and J dropped 5 bases, with 10 bases sitting between them. CDR1 and CDR2 (germline): SGHDT, YYEEEE. The CDR3 runs 13 residues. The CDR3 here is CASSFEGRETQYF. The CDR3 DNA follows: TGTGCCAGCAGCTTTGAGGGCCGGGAGACCCAGTACTTC.